The clone carrying this TCR beta chain was detected a few times. In the original workflow: For nucleated cells, counts were estimated from reference gene primer amplification. The repertoire was sequenced with immunoSEQ multiplex PCR; TCRdb's copy has only in-frame clones and lacks some. V, J and clone size are those of that table, while D and trimming were read from the DNA. The sample includes roughly 100,000 clones, roughly 90% of them seen just once. This sample is drawn from a study of blood T cell repertoires in COVID-19. Overall study: Some COVID-19 samples were acute and others convalescent; all came from the United States, Italy and Spain. T cells, B-cell-depleted T cells, or PBMCs provided the cDNA or gDNA that served as material.

CDR1 and CDR2 (germline): LGHDT, YNNKEL (reference sequence). The trim removed 5 bases at V and 7 bases at J, leaving 6 bases unmatched. CDR3 size: 15 residues. The chain has TRBV3-1 (or the pseudogene TRBV3-2) and TRBJ2-2, with 11 bases fitting TRBD2. This TCR came from a woman aged 60 to 75 with acute or convalescent COVID-19. Source material: peripheral blood. For the CDR3, the DNA is TGTGCCAGCAGCTACCCTAGCGGGAGGTACGGGGAGCTGTTTTTT. The encoded protein is CASSYPSGRYGELFF.